Listed below are T cell receptor beta chains from one sample, sequenced in a study of cytomegalovirus exposure and HLA in healthy donors. Only in-frame clones appear in the TCRdb table, and some are missing; sequencing was by immunoSEQ multiplex PCR. This table has over 100,000 clones, over 80% appearing once. Sequenced sample: PBMCs. The source is a man younger than 40 in good health and CMV-seronegative. The CDR3 runs from the conserved cysteine through the conserved F or W. A D gene is named only where the DNA matches it firmly. Size is omitted from some rows. Given values are once, few, many or a class for expanded clones.

v_call: TRBV10-3; d_call: TRBD1; clone_size: -; j_call: TRBJ1-6; cdr3_aa: CAISEGGQGRANSPLHF; cdr3_nt: TGTGCCATCAGTGAGGGAGGACAGGGGCGGGCAAATTCACCCCTCCACTTT
v_call: TRBV5-1; d_call: -; clone_size: -; j_call: TRBJ1-2; cdr3_aa: CASSLALGGPGGYTF; cdr3_nt: TGCGCCAGCAGCTTGGCCCTCGGGGGGCCGGGAGGCTACACCTTC
v_call: TRBV5-1; d_call: TRBD1; clone_size: -; j_call: TRBJ2-7; cdr3_aa: CASSSNPGARGLYF; cdr3_nt: TGCGCCAGCAGCTCTAACCCCGGGGCCAGGGGGTTGTACTTC
v_call: TRBV4-2; d_call: -; clone_size: -; j_call: TRBJ1-1; cdr3_aa: CASSQDGGTSTEAFF; cdr3_nt: TGTGCCAGCAGCCAAGACGGGGGTACGAGCACTGAAGCTTTCTTT
v_call: TRBV29-1; d_call: TRBD1; clone_size: -; j_call: TRBJ2-1; cdr3_aa: CSVEDRGGTGAGEQFF; cdr3_nt: TGCAGCGTTGAAGATAGAGGCGGGACAGGGGCCGGTGAGCAGTTCTTC
v_call: TRBV11-2; d_call: -; clone_size: -; j_call: TRBJ2-4; cdr3_aa: CASSFSTRVAKNIQYF; cdr3_nt: TGTGCCAGCAGCTTTTCGACCAGGGTAGCCAAAAACATTCAGTACTTC
v_call: TRBV7-8; d_call: -; clone_size: -; j_call: TRBJ2-7; cdr3_aa: CASSPSARTEPYEQYF; cdr3_nt: TGTGCCAGCAGCCCGAGCGCACGGACAGAACCCTACGAGCAGTACTTC
v_call: TRBV18; d_call: -; clone_size: -; j_call: TRBJ1-2; cdr3_aa: CASSPAPQADYGYTF; cdr3_nt: TGTGCCAGCTCACCAGCGCCACAGGCCGACTATGGCTACACCTTC
v_call: TRBV7-8; d_call: TRBD1; clone_size: -; j_call: TRBJ2-1; cdr3_aa: CASSLAPRQGDHEQFF; cdr3_nt: TGTGCCAGCAGCTTAGCGCCCAGACAGGGGGATCATGAGCAGTTCTTC
v_call: TRBV5-5; d_call: -; clone_size: few; j_call: TRBJ1-6; cdr3_aa: CASSLVGSSYNSPLHF; cdr3_nt: TGTGCCAGCAGCTTGGTCGGGAGCTCCTATAATTCACCCCTCCACTTT
v_call: TRBV7-9; d_call: TRBD2; clone_size: -; j_call: TRBJ2-5; cdr3_aa: CASSSLAGGRETQYF; cdr3_nt: TGTGCCAGCAGCTCCCTAGCGGGGGGGCGAGAGACCCAGTACTTC
v_call: TRBV7-9; d_call: -; clone_size: -; j_call: TRBJ2-7; cdr3_aa: CASSSFVGTEQYF; cdr3_nt: TGTGCCAGCAGCTCCTTTGTCGGGACAGAGCAGTACTTC
v_call: TRBV12-1; d_call: -; clone_size: -; j_call: TRBJ2-3; cdr3_aa: CASSFRTSGGCSTDTQYF; cdr3_nt: TGTGCCAGCAGCTTCCGGACTAGCGGGGGTTGTAGCACAGATACGCAGTATTTT
v_call: TRBV5-5; d_call: -; clone_size: -; j_call: TRBJ2-5; cdr3_aa: CASSFSPTGTRETQYF; cdr3_nt: TGTGCCAGCAGCTTCAGCCCGACAGGCACGCGGGAGACCCAGTACTTC
v_call: TRBV10-3; d_call: TRBD1; clone_size: -; j_call: TRBJ2-2; cdr3_aa: CAISTGVSRTGELFF; cdr3_nt: TGTGCCATCAGTACAGGGGTATCAAGGACCGGGGAGCTGTTTTTT
v_call: TRBV19; d_call: TRBD1; clone_size: once; j_call: TRBJ1-2; cdr3_aa: CATRDRGDGYTF; cdr3_nt: TGTGCCACGCGTGACAGGGGGGATGGCTACACCTTC
v_call: TRBV7-2; d_call: -; clone_size: -; j_call: TRBJ2-7; cdr3_aa: CASSLEGGDEQYF; cdr3_nt: TGTGCCAGCAGCTTAGAAGGGGGGGATGAGCAGTACTTC
v_call: TRBV15; d_call: TRBD1; clone_size: -; j_call: TRBJ2-3; cdr3_aa: CATSRGPGTGGTDTQYF; cdr3_nt: TGTGCCACCAGCAGGGGGCCGGGGACAGGGGGCACAGATACGCAGTATTTT
v_call: TRBV5-8; d_call: -; clone_size: -; j_call: TRBJ2-5; cdr3_aa: CASSPGLRQETQYF; cdr3_nt: TGTGCCAGCAGCCCGGGACTTCGCCAAGAGACCCAGTACTTC
v_call: TRBV9; d_call: TRBD1; clone_size: -; j_call: TRBJ1-2; cdr3_aa: CASSVAQGADYGYTF; cdr3_nt: TGTGCCAGCAGCGTAGCACAGGGGGCGGACTATGGCTACACCTTC
v_call: TRBV10-3; d_call: -; clone_size: -; j_call: TRBJ2-5; cdr3_aa: CAIGRGGGQETQYF; cdr3_nt: TGTGCCATCGGGAGGGGAGGGGGGCAAGAGACCCAGTACTTC
v_call: TRBV18; d_call: TRBD1; clone_size: -; j_call: TRBJ1-1; cdr3_aa: CASSPLGQGSTEAFF; cdr3_nt: TGTGCCAGCTCACCCCTCGGACAGGGTAGCACTGAAGCTTTCTTT
v_call: TRBV5-1; d_call: -; clone_size: -; j_call: TRBJ2-7; cdr3_aa: CASSLRGGQLSAYEQYF; cdr3_nt: TGCGCCAGCAGCTTGAGGGGGGGACAACTATCCGCCTACGAGCAGTACTTC